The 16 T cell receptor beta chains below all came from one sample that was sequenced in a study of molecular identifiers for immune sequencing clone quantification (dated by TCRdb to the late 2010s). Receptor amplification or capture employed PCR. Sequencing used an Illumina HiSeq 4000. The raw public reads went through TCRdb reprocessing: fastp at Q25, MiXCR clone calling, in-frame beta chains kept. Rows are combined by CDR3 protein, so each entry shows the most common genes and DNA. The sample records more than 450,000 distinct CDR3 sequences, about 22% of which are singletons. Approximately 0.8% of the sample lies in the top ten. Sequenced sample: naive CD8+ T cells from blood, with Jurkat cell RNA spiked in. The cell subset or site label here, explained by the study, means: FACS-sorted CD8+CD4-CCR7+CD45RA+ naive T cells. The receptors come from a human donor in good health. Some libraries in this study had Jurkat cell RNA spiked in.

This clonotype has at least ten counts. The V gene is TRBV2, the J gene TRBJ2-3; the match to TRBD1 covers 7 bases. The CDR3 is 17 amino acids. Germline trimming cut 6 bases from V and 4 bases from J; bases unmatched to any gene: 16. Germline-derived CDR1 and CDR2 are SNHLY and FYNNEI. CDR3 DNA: TGTGCCAGCAGCGATACAGGGGTCACACCACCCTCAGATACGCAGTATTTT. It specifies CASSDTGVTPPSDTQYF.

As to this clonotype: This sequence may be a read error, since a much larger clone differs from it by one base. The CDR3 DNA sequence: TGTGCCAGCAGCTTAGAGGGACAGTATAGCGATCAGCCCCAGCATTTT. Translating it yields CASSLEGQYSDQPQHF. The V and J genes are TRBV7-2 and TRBJ1-5, with TRBD1 identical over 7 bases. CDR1 is SGHTA and CDR2 is FQGNSA in the germline V gene. The length of the CDR3 is 16 residues.

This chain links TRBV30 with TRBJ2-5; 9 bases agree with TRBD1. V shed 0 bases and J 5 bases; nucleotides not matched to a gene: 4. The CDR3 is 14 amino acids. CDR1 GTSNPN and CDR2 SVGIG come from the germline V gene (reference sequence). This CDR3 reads CAWSVTGGGETQYF. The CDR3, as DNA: TGTGCCTGGAGTGTAACAGGGGGCGGGGAGACCCAGTACTTC.

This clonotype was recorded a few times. CDR3 sequence: CASSPTGSSSYEQYF. The CDR3 bases are TGCGCCAGCAGCCCGACAGGCTCGAGCTCCTACGAGCAGTACTTC. This chain connects TRBV4-1 to TRBJ2-7; tentatively, D is TRBD1 (6 bases). Germline CDR1 and CDR2: MGHRA and YSYEKL. CDR3 length: 15 residues. V was pared by 4 bases and J by 0 bases, with 13 bases between.

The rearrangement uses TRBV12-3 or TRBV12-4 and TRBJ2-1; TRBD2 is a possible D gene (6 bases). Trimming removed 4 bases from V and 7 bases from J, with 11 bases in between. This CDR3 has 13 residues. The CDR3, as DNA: TGTGCCAGCAGTTCGGGAGACAAGAATGAGCAGTTCTTC. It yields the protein CASSSGDKNEQFF.

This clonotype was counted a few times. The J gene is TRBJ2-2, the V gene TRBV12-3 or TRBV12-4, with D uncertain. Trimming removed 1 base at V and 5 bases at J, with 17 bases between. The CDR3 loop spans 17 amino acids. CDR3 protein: CASSLVLSTMGTGELFF. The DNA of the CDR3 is TGTGCCAGCAGTTTAGTATTGTCCACGATGGGGACCGGGGAGCTGTTTTTT.

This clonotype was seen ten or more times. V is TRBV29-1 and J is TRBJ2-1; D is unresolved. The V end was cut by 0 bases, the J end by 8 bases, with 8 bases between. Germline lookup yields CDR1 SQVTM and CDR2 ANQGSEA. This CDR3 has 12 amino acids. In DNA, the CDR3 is TGCAGCGTTGAAGATTTTACGGATGAGCAGTTCTTC. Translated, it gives CSVEDFTDEQFF.

Here the CDR3 DNA reads TGTGCCAGCAGTTACGATGGACAGGGCACCTACGAGCAGTACTTC. Encoded protein: CASSYDGQGTYEQYF. The V and J genes are TRBV6-5 and TRBJ2-7; 8 bases fit TRBD1. The CDR3 consists of 15 residues. Germline trimming cut 2 bases from V and 2 bases from J; bases unmatched to any gene: 5. CDR1 MNHEY and CDR2 SVGAGI come from the germline V gene.

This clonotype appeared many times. CDR3 DNA sequence: TGTGCCAGCAGCTCAGACAGTTTATCAGATGGCTACACCTTC. Translating it yields CASSSDSLSDGYTF. The chain has TRBV7-9 and TRBJ1-2, with D possibly being TRBD1 (5 bases). Germline CDR1 reads SEHNR; CDR2 reads FQNEAQ (reference sequence). V gave up 4 bases and J gave up 6 bases, with 15 bases separating them. This CDR3 comprises 14 residues.

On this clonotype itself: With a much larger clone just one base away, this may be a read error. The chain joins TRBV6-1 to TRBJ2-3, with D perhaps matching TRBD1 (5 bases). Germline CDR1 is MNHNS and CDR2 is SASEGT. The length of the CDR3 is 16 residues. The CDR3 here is CASSDGWTRRTVTQYF. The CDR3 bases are TGTGCCAGCAGTGACGGTTGGACAAGACGCACAGTTACGCAGTATTTT.

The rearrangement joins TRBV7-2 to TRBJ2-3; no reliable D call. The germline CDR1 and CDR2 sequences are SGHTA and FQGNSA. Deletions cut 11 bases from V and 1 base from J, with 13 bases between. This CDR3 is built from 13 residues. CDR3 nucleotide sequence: TGTGCCCTTAGCCCAAGCCGCACAGATACGCAGTATTTT. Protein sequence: CALSPSRTDTQYF.

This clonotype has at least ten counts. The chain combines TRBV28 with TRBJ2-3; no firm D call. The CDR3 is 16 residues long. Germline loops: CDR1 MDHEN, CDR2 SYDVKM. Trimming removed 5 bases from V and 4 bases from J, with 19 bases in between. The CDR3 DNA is TGTGCCAGCAGTGTCACCCAGACTGTGTTGGCAGATACGCAGTATTTT. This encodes CASSVTQTVLADTQYF.

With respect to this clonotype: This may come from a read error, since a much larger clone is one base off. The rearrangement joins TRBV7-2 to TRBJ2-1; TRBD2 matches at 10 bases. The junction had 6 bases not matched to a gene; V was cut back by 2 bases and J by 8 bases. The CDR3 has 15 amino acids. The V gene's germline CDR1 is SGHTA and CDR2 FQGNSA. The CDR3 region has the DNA TGTGCCAGCAGCTTACTAGCGGGGGAATACGATGAGCAGTTCTTC. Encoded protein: CASSLLAGEYDEQFF.

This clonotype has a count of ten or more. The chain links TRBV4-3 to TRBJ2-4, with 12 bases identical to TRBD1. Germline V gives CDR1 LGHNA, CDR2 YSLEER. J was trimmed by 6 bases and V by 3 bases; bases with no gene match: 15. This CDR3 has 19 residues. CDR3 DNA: TGCGCCAGCAGCCAGGGGGACAGGGGGCGCTTCCCCGCAGGAAACATTCAGTACTTC. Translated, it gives CASSQGDRGRFPAGNIQYF.

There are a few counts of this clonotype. CDR3 DNA sequence: TGCAGTGCTAGAGATCGGACAGGGGGTTCCTACGAGCAGTACTTC. The encoded protein is CSARDRTGGSYEQYF. The chain has TRBV20-1 and TRBJ2-7, with 10 nucleotides matching TRBD1. Germline CDR1 is DFQATT and CDR2 is SNEGSKA (reference sequence). The V gene end was trimmed by 0 bases and the J gene end by 1 base; junction bases not matched to a gene: 3. The CDR3 is 15 residues long.

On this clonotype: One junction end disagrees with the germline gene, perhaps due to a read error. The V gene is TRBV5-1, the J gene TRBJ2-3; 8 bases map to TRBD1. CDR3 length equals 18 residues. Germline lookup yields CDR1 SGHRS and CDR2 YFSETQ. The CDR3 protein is CASGLVVGAGGFTGTQYF. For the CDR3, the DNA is TGCGCCAGCGGCTTGGTGGTCGGTGCAGGGGGCTTCACAGGTACGCAGTATTTT.